Listed below are T cell receptor beta chains from one sample, sequenced in a study of blood T cells in healthy people across ages. TCRdb ran MiXCR on the 5' RACE reads and lists one entry per CDR3 protein. The repertoire holds fewer than 2 million distinct CDR3 sequences, with more than 35% as singletons. Sequencing was carried out using blood. These receptor sequences come from a human donor in good health. Both conserved end residues are part of each CDR3. The D gene is left open where the match is weak. Part of the rows lack a size; the others show once, few, many or a class for expanded clones.

d_gene,abundance,j_gene,v_gene,CDR3nt,CDR3aa
.,few,TRBJ2-5,TRBV10-3,TGTGCCATCAGTGCCGACGCCGTTCAAGAGACCCAGTACTTC,CAISADAVQETQYF
.,.,TRBJ2-7,TRBV15,TGTGCCACCAGCAGAAGATCAGAGGGGGACGAGCAGTACTTC,CATSRRSEGDEQYF
.,.,TRBJ1-1,TRBV10-3,TGTGCCATCAGTGAGACCCAGGGGACTGAAGCTTTCTTT,CAISETQGTEAFF
TRBD1,.,TRBJ1-3,TRBV7-9,TGTGCCAGCAGCTCAGGGGGTCAGGGAAGTGGAAACACCATATATTTT,CASSSGGQGSGNTIYF
.,few,TRBJ1-1,TRBV7-2,TGTGCCAGCAGCTTAGTCTGGGGTACTGAAGCTTTCTTT,CASSLVWGTEAFF
.,few,TRBJ2-5,TRBV7-3,TGTGCCAGCAGCCCGAGCCCTTCTTGGGAGACCCAGTACTTC,CASSPSPSWETQYF
TRBD2,.,TRBJ2-5,TRBV11-2,TGTGCCAGCAGCTCCCGCGGGGGGCGGGAGGAGACCCAGTACTTC,CASSSRGGREETQYF
.,.,TRBJ1-2,TRBV20-1,TGCAGTTCGGTATCGGGTTACGGCTATGGCTACACCTTC,CSSVSGYGYGYTF
TRBD1,once,TRBJ1-6,TRBV6-5,TGTGCCAGCAGGATGGGACAGGGGATTTCACCCCTCCACTTT,CASRMGQGISPLHF
TRBD2,.,TRBJ2-7,TRBV20-1,TGCAGTGCTAGAGTGTCTAGCGGGGGGGCATCCTACGAGCAGTACTTC,CSARVSSGGASYEQYF
.,.,TRBJ2-7,TRBV6-5,TGTGCCAGCAGTTACTCACCTAACTACGAGCAGTACTTC,CASSYSPNYEQYF
.,many,TRBJ2-7,TRBV28,TGTGCCAGCAGTTCGGTACAGGCGGCCTACGAGCAGTACTTC,CASSSVQAAYEQYF
.,.,TRBJ2-2,TRBV4-3,TGCGCCAGCAGCCAAGATCCCGCCCGGGGACCCGCGAACACCGGGGAGCTGTTTTTT,CASSQDPARGPANTGELFF
.,.,TRBJ2-5,TRBV12-3/TRBV12-4,TGTGCCAGCAGTGCCACTCCAGAGACCCAGTACTTC,CASSATPETQYF
.,.,TRBJ2-4,TRBV5-5,TGTGCCAGCAGCTTGGTCACTTCGGACATTCAGTACTTC,CASSLVTSDIQYF
.,.,TRBJ2-1,TRBV29-1,TGCAGCGTTGAAAGCGTTGTCCTCAGCCCCTACAATGAGCAGTTCTTC,CSVESVVLSPYNEQFF
.,.,TRBJ2-2,TRBV12-3/TRBV12-4,TGTGCCAGCAGGCACTTAGGCCGGACCGGGGAGCTGTTTTTT,CASRHLGRTGELFF
.,few,TRBJ1-5,TRBV7-2,TGTGCCAGCAGCCAAGGACCTACTGGTCAGCCCCAGCATTTT,CASSQGPTGQPQHF
.,.,TRBJ2-5,TRBV28,TGTGCCAGCAGTTTCACCCTGACAGGCTGGCAAGAGACCCAGTACTTC,CASSFTLTGWQETQYF
.,.,TRBJ1-2,TRBV20-1,TGCAGTGCTAGACCGACTAACTATGGCTACACCTTC,CSARPTNYGYTF
TRBD1,.,TRBJ2-1,TRBV7-3,TGTGCCAGCAGCTTAAAAGGACAGGAGGACAATGAGCAGTTCTTC,CASSLKGQEDNEQFF
.,.,TRBJ2-1,TRBV28,TGTGCCAGCAGTTTGCCGGGGGCGAAGATTGAGCAGTTCTTC,CASSLPGAKIEQFF
.,once,TRBJ1-2,TRBV20-1,TGCAGTGCGCGGAGGAACAGGGCTAGTGGCTACACCTTC,CSARRNRASGYTF
.,many,TRBJ2-7,TRBV20-1,TGCAGTGCTAGAGATGCCAAATCCTACGAGCAGTACTTC,CSARDAKSYEQYF
.,few,TRBJ1-6,TRBV7-6,TGTGCCAGCAGCCGGAACAGGGACTATAATTCACCCCTCCACTTT,CASSRNRDYNSPLHF
TRBD1,.,TRBJ2-7,TRBV29-1,TGCAGCGTTGAAACCACAGGGGCGCCAAACGAGCAGTACTTC,CSVETTGAPNEQYF